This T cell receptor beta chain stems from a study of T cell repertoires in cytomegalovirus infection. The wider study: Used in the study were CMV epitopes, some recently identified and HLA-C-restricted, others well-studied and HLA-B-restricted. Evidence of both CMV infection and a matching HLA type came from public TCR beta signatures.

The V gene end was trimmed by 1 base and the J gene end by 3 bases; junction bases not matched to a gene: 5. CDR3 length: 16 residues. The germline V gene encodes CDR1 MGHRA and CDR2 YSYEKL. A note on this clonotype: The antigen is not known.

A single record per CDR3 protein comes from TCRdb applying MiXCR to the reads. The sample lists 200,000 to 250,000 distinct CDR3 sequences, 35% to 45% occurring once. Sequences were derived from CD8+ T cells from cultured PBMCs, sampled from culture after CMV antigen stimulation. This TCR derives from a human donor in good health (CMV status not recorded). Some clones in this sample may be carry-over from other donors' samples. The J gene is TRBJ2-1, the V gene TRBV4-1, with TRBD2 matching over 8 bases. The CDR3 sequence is CASSQAGLGFYNEQFF. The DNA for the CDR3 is TGCGCCAGCAGCCAAGCGGGACTAGGTTTCTACAATGAGCAGTTCTTC.